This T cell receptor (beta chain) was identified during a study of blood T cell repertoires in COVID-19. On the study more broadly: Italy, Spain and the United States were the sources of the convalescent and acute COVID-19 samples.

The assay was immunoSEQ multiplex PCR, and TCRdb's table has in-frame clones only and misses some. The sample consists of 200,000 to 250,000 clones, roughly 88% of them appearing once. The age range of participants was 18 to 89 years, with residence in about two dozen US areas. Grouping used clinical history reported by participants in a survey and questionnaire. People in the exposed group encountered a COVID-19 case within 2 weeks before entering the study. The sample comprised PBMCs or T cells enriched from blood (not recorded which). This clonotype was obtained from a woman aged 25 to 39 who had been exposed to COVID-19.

The CDR3 nucleotides read TGTGCCAGCGGCGAGGACAGGGGGCTAGCGGGAGTTATCGGGGAGCTGTTTTTT. Protein: CASGEDRGLAGVIGELFF. This chain links TRBV2 with TRBJ2-2; D is perhaps TRBD1 (11 bases). Germline loops: CDR1 SNHLY, CDR2 FYNNEI. The V end lost 8 bases, the J end lost 7 bases, and 29 bases lay between the germline ends. This CDR3 has 18 residues.